This T cell receptor (beta chain) was profiled in a study of immune cell composition in non-small cell lung cancer. Germline CDR1 is SGHDT and CDR2 is YYEEEE. V was clipped by 6 bases and J by 6 bases; unmatched bases: 15. The CDR3 sequence is 16 residues long. The protocol was immunoSEQ multiplex PCR, while the TCRdb copy is restricted to in-frame clones and leaves out a portion. Of 7,000 or so clones in the sample, 84% were seen once. The normal lung sample lay at least 3 cm, and maximally far, from the tumour. The sequence derives from a human donor with non-small cell lung cancer. Material: non-adjacent lung tissue. This chain connects TRBV5-6 to TRBJ2-1; TRBD2 aligns across 7 bases. The CDR3 nucleotides read TGTGCCAGCAACCCCGGGGTGGGACTATCAACCAATGAGCAGTTCTTC. This sequence encodes CASNPGVGLSTNEQFF.